This T cell receptor (beta chain) was retrieved from a study of T-cell reconstitution after alpha-beta-depleted transplantation in children. With V trimmed by 3 bases and J by 8 bases, 16 bases remained unmatched. CDR3 length equals 18 residues. Turning to this clonotype: The target antigen is unknown.

Using unique molecular identifiers, the investigators prepared the TCRbeta library. TCRdb processed the PCR reads anew with MiXCR; each CDR3 protein has one entry. The data hold hundreds of thousands of distinct CDR3 sequences, with roughly 23% observed a single time. Study-wide results and limits: Newly produced T cells mostly accounted for T-cell counts and diversity one year post-transplant.

This chain links TRBV12-3 or TRBV12-4 with TRBJ2-1; 10 bases are shared with TRBD2. The source material was PBMCs, mostly from graft donor cells, sampled 360 days after TCRalphabeta/CD19-depleted stem cell transplant. This TCR came from a boy under two years old who had a stem cell transplant for acute myeloid leukemia, so the T cells may come from the graft donor. CDR3 nucleotides: TGTGCCAGCAGTTTCATAGTAGGCAGCGGGGGGGCCAGGCATGAGCAGTTCTTC. Protein product: CASSFIVGSGGARHEQFF.